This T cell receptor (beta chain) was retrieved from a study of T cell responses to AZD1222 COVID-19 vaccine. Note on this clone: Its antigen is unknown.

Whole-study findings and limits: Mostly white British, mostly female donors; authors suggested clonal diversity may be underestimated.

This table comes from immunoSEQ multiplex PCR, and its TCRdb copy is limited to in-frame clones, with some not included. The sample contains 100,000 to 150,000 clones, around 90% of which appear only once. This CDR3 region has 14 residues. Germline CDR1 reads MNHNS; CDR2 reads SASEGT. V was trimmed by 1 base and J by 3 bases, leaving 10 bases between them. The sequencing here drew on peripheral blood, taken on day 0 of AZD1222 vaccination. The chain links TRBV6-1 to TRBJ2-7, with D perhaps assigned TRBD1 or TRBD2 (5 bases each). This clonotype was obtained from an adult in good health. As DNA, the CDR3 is TGTGCCAGCAGTGAAGGGGGGTCCGTCTACGAGCAGTACTTC. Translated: CASSEGGSVYEQYF.